The 14 T cell receptor beta chains below were found in one sample sequenced in a study of T cell responses to AZD1222 COVID-19 vaccine. Profiling relied on immunoSEQ multiplex PCR, and the TCRdb table lists in-frame clones only, not all of them. Of tens of thousands of clones listed, nearly 90% are singletons. The source was peripheral blood, collected 28 days after the second AZD1222 dose. These receptors all stem from an adult who received the AZD1222 COVID-19 vaccine.

The rearrangement uses TRBV7-2 and TRBJ2-7; tentative D call: TRBD1 (5 bases). Germline loops: CDR1 SGHTA, CDR2 FQGNSA. Trimming took 5 bases from V and 6 from J, leaving 17 bases between them. The CDR3 has 14 residues. The CDR3 is CASSPTPTGAEQYF. The CDR3 bases are TGTGCCAGCAGCCCGACCCCAACAGGTGCCGAGCAGTACTTC.

This chain uses TRBV7-9 with TRBJ2-3; 8 bases agree with TRBD2. The CDR3 is 16 amino acids. The V gene end was trimmed by 5 bases and the J gene end by 0 bases; junction bases not matched to a gene: 7. Germline values: CDR1 SEHNR, CDR2 FQNEAQ (reference sequence). In DNA form, the CDR3 reads TGTGCCAGCAGCCTTAGAGCGGGAGCGAGCACAGATACGCAGTATTTT. Its protein is CASSLRAGASTDTQYF.

The chain is built from TRBV19 and TRBJ2-7; TRBD1 matches at 7 bases. The CDR3 covers 15 residues. CDR1 and CDR2 from the germline V gene are LNHDA and SQIVND (reference sequence). V lost 3 bases to trimming and J lost 5 bases; unmatched junction nucleotides: 10. The CDR3 loop reads CASSMDSDRADEQYF. CDR3 bases: TGTGCCAGTAGTATGGATTCCGACAGGGCTGACGAGCAGTACTTC.

The rearrangement links TRBV28 to TRBJ1-2; perhaps TRBD1 as D (5 bases). V lost 5 bases and J 4 bases, leaving 14 bases between the germline ends. CDR3 size: 14 residues. The germline V gene has CDR1 MDHEN and CDR2 SYDVKM. CDR3 nucleotides: TGTGCCAGCAGTCCCGGGGGACTACTCTATGGCTACACCTTC. This encodes CASSPGGLLYGYTF.

This clone was seen just once. V gene TRBV6-5 combines with J gene TRBJ1-2, with 7 bases that match TRBD1. Germline V gene lookup returns CDR1 MNHEY and CDR2 SVGAGI. The CDR3 is 14 residues long. J lost 6 bases, V lost 8 bases, and 12 bases had no gene match. The CDR3 nucleotides are TGTGCCAGCCACCCGGACAGGAATTCCGATGGCTACACCTTC. As protein: CASHPDRNSDGYTF.

V is TRBV28 and J is TRBJ1-2; D is unresolved. The ends were cut back, 6 bases at V and 5 bases at J, with 16 bases in the middle. Germline assignment: CDR1 MDHEN and CDR2 SYDVKM. This CDR3 is 14 amino acids long. CDR3 sequence (DNA): TGTGCCAGCAGCACACTGCCGCACGGATATGGCTACACCTTC. This sequence encodes CASSTLPHGYGYTF.

J is TRBJ2-6 and V is TRBV14, with D uncertain. Trimming shortened V by 5 bases and J by 2 bases, and 22 bases separated the two germline ends. Germline CDR1 is SGHDN and CDR2 is FVKESK. The CDR3 runs to 19 residues. The CDR3 coding sequence is TGTGCCAGCAGCGAAAGTTGGCCCTGGGTCGGCACTGGGGCCAACGTCCTGACTTTC. It translates to CASSESWPWVGTGANVLTF.

This clone was observed a single time. The chain is built from TRBV21-1 and TRBJ2-1; the table's D call TRBD2 went unverified against the DNA. TRBV21-1 is assigned pseudogene status. The CDR3 loop spans 18 amino acids. CDR3 loop: CASSKGERGLAGGNEQFF. CDR3 DNA: TGTGCCAGCAGCAAAGGGGAGAGGGGACTAGCGGGAGGCAATGAGCAGTTCTTC.

This rearrangement joins TRBV7-2 to TRBJ2-1; the match to TRBD2 covers 10 bases. The CDR3 is 16 amino acids. Per germline, CDR1 SGHTA and CDR2 FQGNSA. V was pared by 5 bases and J by 0 bases, with 4 bases of the junction left unmatched. Here the CDR3 reads CASSPRTSGSYNEQFF. CDR3 in DNA: TGTGCCAGCAGCCCGAGGACTAGCGGCTCCTACAATGAGCAGTTCTTC.

This rearrangement joins TRBV28 to TRBJ1-5, with D uncertain. The CDR3 is made up of 14 amino acids. Trimming removed 1 base at V and 5 bases at J, with 9 bases between. Germline assignment: CDR1 MDHEN and CDR2 SYDVKM. CDR3 DNA: TGTGCCAGCAGTTTATTAGAGGGCTATCAGCCCCAGCATTTT. It specifies CASSLLEGYQPQHF.

CDR3 DNA: TGTGCCACCAGTGACACCGGGGGGCCCGGGGAGCTGTTTTTT. It specifies CATSDTGGPGELFF. The chain joins TRBV24-1 to TRBJ2-2, with a possible D match to TRBD2 (7 bases). Germline CDR1 reads KGHDR; CDR2 reads SFDVKD. The CDR3 extends over 14 amino acids. Trimming took 4 bases from V and 6 from J, leaving 11 bases between them.

The rearrangement uses TRBV5-1 and TRBJ1-1, with D possibly matching TRBD1 (6 bases). The CDR3 runs 17 residues. The V gene's germline CDR1 is SGHRS and CDR2 YFSETQ. Deletions cut 3 bases from V and 0 bases from J, with 18 bases between. Written as DNA, the CDR3 is TGCGCCAGCAGCTACGGCGGGGGGCGATCAATGAACACTGAAGCTTTCTTT. Residues: CASSYGGGRSMNTEAFF.

The J gene is TRBJ1-5, the V gene TRBV5-4; D gene unclear. V was clipped by 3 bases and J by 2 bases, with 15 bases between them. CDR3 size: 16 residues. Per the germline V gene, CDR1 is SGHNT and CDR2 is YYREEE (reference sequence). CDR3 coding DNA: TGTGCCAGCAGCTCCCCGACCCTAGGAGGCAATCAGCCCCAGCATTTT. Translating it yields CASSSPTLGGNQPQHF.

The genes are TRBV28 and TRBJ1-5, with D tentatively TRBD1 (5 bases). Germline assignment: CDR1 MDHEN and CDR2 SYDVKM. The CDR3 is 14 residues long. Trimming left V 0 bases short and J 5 bases short, with 8 bases between. CDR3 nucleotide sequence: TGTGCCAGCAGTTTATGGGGGCGCGATCAGCCCCAGCATTTT. Its protein is CASSLWGRDQPQHF.